Reported below is one TCR beta chain. The antigen is not known. This table comes from immunoSEQ multiplex PCR, and its TCRdb copy is limited to in-frame clones, with some not included. The sample holds roughly 310,000 clones, 88% seen once. These data belong to a study of cytomegalovirus exposure and HLA in healthy donors. Regarding the study as a whole: Researchers catalogued about 150 TCR beta chains as cytomegalovirus-associated. Whilst most TCR sequences proved rare, a subset of public TCRs occurred across many donors. Under in vitro conditions, a few CMV-associated chains were confirmed as specific for CMV antigens.

Trimming took off 4 bases at V and 8 bases at J, with 11 bases between the two ends. The germline gives CDR1 MNHNY, CDR2 SVGAGI (reference sequence). There are 13 residues in the CDR3. The sequence came from a young man in good health and CMV-seronegative. This chain uses TRBV6-6 with TRBJ2-2; D perhaps matches TRBD1 (6 bases). Sequencing input: PBMCs. The CDR3: CASSFQGLGELFF. The CDR3 nucleotides are TGTGCCAGCAGTTTCCAGGGGTTAGGGGAGCTGTTTTTT.